This is a list of T cell receptor beta chains from one sample in a study of cytomegalovirus exposure and HLA in healthy donors. Clones were sequenced by immunoSEQ multiplex PCR, and TCRdb holds only the in-frame ones, with some missing. The top ten clones hold 8% to 13% of a sample with 150,000 to 200,000 clones, approximately 73% of them seen once. The sequenced sample consisted of PBMCs. These TCRs come from a man under 40 in good health and CMV-seropositive. Each CDR3 is given with its conserved first and last residue. The D gene is left open where the match is weak. Clone size appears in some rows only: once, few, many, or a class for an expanded clone.

j_gene	v_gene	d_gene	abundance	CDR3aa	CDR3nt
TRBJ2-1	TRBV5-1	TRBD2	.	CASSSHTTSGSYNEQFF	TGCGCCAGCAGCTCCCATACGACTAGCGGTTCCTACAATGAGCAGTTCTTC
TRBJ1-2	TRBV6-6	TRBD1	.	CASRSTGQRFYGYTF	TGTGCCAGCAGAAGTACGGGACAGAGATTCTATGGCTACACCTTC
TRBJ1-2	TRBV2	.	.	CASTRGDYGYTF	TGTGCCAGCACACGGGGGGACTATGGCTACACCTTC
TRBJ2-1	TRBV30	.	few	CAWGPFNEQFF	TGTGCCTGGGGCCCATTCAATGAGCAGTTCTTC
TRBJ1-1	TRBV4-1	TRBD1	.	CASSLWTGEVTEAFF	TGCGCCAGCAGCCTATGGACAGGGGAGGTCACTGAAGCTTTCTTT
TRBJ1-5	TRBV19	TRBD1	.	CASSPGQGIFQPQHF	TGTGCCAGTAGCCCGGGACAGGGCATTTTTCAGCCCCAGCATTTT
TRBJ1-5	TRBV7-9	TRBD1	few	CASSPSGQGGQPQHF	TGTGCCAGCAGCCCTTCTGGACAGGGTGGACAGCCCCAGCATTTT
TRBJ1-5	TRBV28	.	.	CAGGRGNQPQHF	TGTGCCGGGGGGCGGGGGAATCAGCCCCAGCATTTT
TRBJ1-2	TRBV6-1	TRBD1	.	CASSLTGPYGYTF	TGTGCCAGCAGCCTGACAGGGCCTTATGGCTACACCTTC
TRBJ2-7	TRBV5-4	.	once	CASSRRDRIYEQYF	TGTGCCAGCAGCCGGAGGGACAGAATCTACGAGCAGTACTTC
TRBJ2-1	TRBV7-4	TRBD2	few	CASSAFKINYERGHHEQFF	TGTGCCAGCAGCGCCTTCAAGATAAATTACGAGCGGGGTCATCATGAGCAGTTCTTC
TRBJ2-1	TRBV5-6	.	few	CASSADTQQFF	TGTGCCAGCAGCGCCGACACTCAGCAGTTCTTC
TRBJ2-1	TRBV6-1	.	once	CASSEESWADQDNEQFF	TGTGCCAGCAGTGAAGAAAGTTGGGCAGACCAAGACAATGAGCAGTTCTTC
TRBJ2-3	TRBV30	.	few	CAWSSTDTQYF	TGTGCCTGGAGTTCGACAGATACGCAGTATTTT
TRBJ2-3	TRBV27	TRBD1	few	CASSFKTGELGYF	TGTGCCAGCAGTTTTAAGACAGGGGAGTTAGGGTATTTT
TRBJ1-4	TRBV19	.	.	CASSMGGQGNEKLFF	TGTGCCAGTAGTATGGGTGGGCAGGGGAATGAAAAACTGTTTTTT
TRBJ2-7	TRBV12-5	.	.	CASALPWGRNEQYF	TGTGCTAGTGCCCTCCCATGGGGGCGAAACGAGCAGTACTTC
TRBJ1-4	TRBV15	.	.	CATSRGSAVWETEKLFF	TGTGCCACCAGCAGGGGATCGGCTGTCTGGGAGACTGAAAAACTGTTTTTT
TRBJ2-5	TRBV29-1	.	.	CSVELFQVQQETQYF	TGCAGCGTTGAACTTTTCCAGGTACAACAAGAGACCCAGTACTTC
TRBJ1-2	TRBV6-5	.	.	CASRGGTRNGGYTF	TGTGCCAGCAGGGGGGGGACGAGGAACGGTGGCTACACCTTC
TRBJ1-1	TRBV5-1	.	.	CASSPRGAATEAFF	TGCGCCAGCAGCCCGCGGGGGGCGGCCACTGAAGCTTTCTTT
TRBJ2-7	TRBV2	.	.	CATSPPREYLEQYF	TGTGCCACCAGCCCCCCCCGGGAGTATCTCGAGCAGTACTTC